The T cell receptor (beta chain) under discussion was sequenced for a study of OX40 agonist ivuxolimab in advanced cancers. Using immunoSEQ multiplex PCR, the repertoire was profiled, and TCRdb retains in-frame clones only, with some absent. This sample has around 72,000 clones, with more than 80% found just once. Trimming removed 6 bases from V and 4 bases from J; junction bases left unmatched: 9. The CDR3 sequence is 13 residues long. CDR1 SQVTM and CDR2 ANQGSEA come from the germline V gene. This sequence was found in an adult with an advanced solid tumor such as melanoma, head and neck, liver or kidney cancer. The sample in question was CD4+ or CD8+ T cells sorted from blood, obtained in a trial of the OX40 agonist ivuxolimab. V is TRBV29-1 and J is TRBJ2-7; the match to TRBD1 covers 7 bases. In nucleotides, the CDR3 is TGCAGCGTCCGTATGGGACAGAGGTACGAGCAGTACTTC. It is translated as CSVRMGQRYEQYF.